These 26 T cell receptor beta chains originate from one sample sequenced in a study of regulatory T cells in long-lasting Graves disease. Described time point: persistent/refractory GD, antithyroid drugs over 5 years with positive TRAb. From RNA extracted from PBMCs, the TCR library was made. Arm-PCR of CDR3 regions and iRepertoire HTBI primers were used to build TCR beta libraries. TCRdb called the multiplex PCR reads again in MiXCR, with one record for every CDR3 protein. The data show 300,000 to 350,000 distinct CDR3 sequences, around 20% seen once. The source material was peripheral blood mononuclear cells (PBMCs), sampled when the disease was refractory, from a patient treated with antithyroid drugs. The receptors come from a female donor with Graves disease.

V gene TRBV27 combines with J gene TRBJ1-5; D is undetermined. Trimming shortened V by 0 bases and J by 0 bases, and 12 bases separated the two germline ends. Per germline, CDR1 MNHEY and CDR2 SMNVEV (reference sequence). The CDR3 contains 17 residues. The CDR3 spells CASSLSKGRGSNQPQHF. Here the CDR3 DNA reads TGTGCCAGCAGTTTATCGAAAGGTCGTGGTAGCAATCAGCCCCAGCATTTT.

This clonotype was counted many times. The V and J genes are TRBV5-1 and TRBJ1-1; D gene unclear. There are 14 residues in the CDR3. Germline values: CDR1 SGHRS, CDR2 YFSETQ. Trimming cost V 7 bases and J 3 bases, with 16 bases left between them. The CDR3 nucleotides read TGCGCCAGCCGAGAGGAAATTCTAGACACTGAAGCTTTCTTT. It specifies CASREEILDTEAFF.

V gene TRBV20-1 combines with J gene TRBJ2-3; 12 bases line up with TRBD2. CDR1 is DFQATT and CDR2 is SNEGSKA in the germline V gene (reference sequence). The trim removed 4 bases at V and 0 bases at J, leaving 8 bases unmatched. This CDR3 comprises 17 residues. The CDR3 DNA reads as TGCAGTGCTAAGCGCCCACTAGCGGGAGGTAGCACAGATACGCAGTATTTT. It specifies CSAKRPLAGGSTDTQYF.

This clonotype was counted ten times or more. The CDR3 here is CASRRQGGRETQYF. CDR3 sequence (DNA): TGTGCCAGCAGGCGACAGGGGGGGCGAGAGACCCAGTACTTC. This sequence joins TRBV6-1 and TRBJ2-5; 9 positions agree with TRBD1. The germline V gene has CDR1 MNHNS and CDR2 SASEGT. With V trimmed by 6 bases and J by 4 bases, 6 bases remained unmatched. The CDR3 is made up of 14 amino acids.

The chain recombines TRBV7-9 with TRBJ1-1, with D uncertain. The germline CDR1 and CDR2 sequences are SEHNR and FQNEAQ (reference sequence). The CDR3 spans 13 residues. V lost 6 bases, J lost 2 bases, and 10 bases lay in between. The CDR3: CASSRASNTEAFF. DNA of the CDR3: TGTGCCAGCAGTCGGGCCTCAAACACTGAAGCTTTCTTT.

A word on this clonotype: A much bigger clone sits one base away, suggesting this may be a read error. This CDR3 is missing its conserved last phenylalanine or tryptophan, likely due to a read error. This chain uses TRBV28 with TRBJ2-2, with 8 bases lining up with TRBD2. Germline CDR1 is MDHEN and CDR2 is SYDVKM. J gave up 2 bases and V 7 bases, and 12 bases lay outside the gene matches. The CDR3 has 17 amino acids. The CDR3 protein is CASIGLLAESNTGELFS. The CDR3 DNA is TGTGCCAGCATAGGGTTACTAGCGGAGAGCAACACCGGGGAGCTGTTTTCT.

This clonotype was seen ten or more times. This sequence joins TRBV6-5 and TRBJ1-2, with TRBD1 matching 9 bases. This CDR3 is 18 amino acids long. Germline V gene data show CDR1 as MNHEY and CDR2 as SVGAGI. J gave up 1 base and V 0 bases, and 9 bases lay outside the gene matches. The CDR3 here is CASSYSRDRVSLNYGYTF. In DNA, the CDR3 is TGTGCCAGCAGTTACTCGAGGGACAGGGTGAGCCTTAACTATGGCTACACCTTC.

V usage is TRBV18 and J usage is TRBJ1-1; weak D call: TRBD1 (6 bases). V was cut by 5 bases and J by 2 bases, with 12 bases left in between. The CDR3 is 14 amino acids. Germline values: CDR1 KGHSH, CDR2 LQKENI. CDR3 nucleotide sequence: TGTGCCAGCTCAGCCCTGACAGGAAACACTGAAGCTTTCTTT. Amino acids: CASSALTGNTEAFF.

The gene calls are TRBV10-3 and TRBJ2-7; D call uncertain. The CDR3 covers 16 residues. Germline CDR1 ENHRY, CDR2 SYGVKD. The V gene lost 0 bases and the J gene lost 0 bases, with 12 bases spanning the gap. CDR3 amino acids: CAISESIGPGSYEQYF. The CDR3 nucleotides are TGTGCCATCAGTGAGTCAATAGGACCTGGCTCCTACGAGCAGTACTTC.

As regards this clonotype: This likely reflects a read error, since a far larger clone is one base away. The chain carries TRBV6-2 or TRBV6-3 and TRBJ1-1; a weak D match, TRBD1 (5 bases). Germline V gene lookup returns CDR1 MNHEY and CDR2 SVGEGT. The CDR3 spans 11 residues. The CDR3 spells CASSRGTEALF. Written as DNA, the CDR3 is TGTGCCAGCAGTCGGGGGACTGAAGCTCTCTTT.

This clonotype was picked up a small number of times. CDR3 loop: CSAIPGGRGTGELFF. The CDR3 nucleotides read TGCAGTGCTATTCCGGGAGGTCGGGGCACCGGGGAGCTGTTTTTT. V and J are TRBV20-1 and TRBJ2-2; 7 bases map to TRBD2. The CDR3 spans 15 residues. Trimming at V came to 4 bases and at J to 4 bases, leaving 9 bases not matched to a gene. CDR1 and CDR2 from the germline V gene are DFQATT and SNEGSKA (reference sequence).

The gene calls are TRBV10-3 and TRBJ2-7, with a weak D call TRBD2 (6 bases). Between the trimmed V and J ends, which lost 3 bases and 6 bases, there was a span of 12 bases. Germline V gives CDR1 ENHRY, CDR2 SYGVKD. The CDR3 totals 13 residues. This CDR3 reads CAISERRAIEQYF. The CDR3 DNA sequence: TGTGCCATCAGTGAACGGAGGGCCATCGAGCAGTACTTC.

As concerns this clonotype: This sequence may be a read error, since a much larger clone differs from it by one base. This CDR3 is CASSERGSYGYTF. CDR3 DNA sequence: TGTGCCAGCAGTGAAAGGGGAAGCTATGGCTACACCTTC. The chain has TRBV6-1 and TRBJ1-2; possible D gene TRBD1, 5 bases. V gave up 2 bases and J gave up 4 bases, with 8 bases separating them. The CDR3 has 13 residues. Germline CDR1 and CDR2: MNHNS and SASEGT.

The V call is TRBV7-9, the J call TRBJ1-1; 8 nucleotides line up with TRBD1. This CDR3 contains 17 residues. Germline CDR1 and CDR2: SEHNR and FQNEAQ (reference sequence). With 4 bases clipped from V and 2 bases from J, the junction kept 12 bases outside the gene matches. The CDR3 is CASSSPVDRASNTEAFF. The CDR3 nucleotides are TGTGCCAGCAGCTCTCCAGTGGACAGGGCGAGCAACACTGAAGCTTTCTTT.

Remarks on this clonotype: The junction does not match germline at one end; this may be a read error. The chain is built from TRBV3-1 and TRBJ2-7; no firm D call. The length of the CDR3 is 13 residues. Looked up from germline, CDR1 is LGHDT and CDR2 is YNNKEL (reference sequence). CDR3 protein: CASGQTDPSEQYF. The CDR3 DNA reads TGTGCCAGCGGCCAAACGGACCCGTCCGAGCAGTACTTC.

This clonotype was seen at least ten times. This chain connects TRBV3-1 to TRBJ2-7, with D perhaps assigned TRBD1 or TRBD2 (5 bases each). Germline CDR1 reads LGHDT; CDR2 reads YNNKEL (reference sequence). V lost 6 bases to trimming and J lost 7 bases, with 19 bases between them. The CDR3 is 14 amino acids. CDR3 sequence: CASRKSSGRREQYF. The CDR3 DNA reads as TGTGCCAGCAGGAAAAGTTCGGGGCGAAGAGAGCAGTACTTC.

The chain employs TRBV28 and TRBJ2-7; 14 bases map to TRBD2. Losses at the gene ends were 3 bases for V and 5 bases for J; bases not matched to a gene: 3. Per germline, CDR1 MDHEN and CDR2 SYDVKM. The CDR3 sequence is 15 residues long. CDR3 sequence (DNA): TGTGCCAGCAGTTTTGTGACTAGCGGGAGGGACGAGCAGTACTTC. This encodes CASSFVTSGRDEQYF.

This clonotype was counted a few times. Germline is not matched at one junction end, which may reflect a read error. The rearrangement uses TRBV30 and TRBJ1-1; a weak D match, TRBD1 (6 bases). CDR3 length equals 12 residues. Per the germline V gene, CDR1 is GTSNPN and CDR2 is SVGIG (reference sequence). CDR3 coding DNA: TGTGCCTGGAGTTATTACATCGGACAGTCCACGTTT. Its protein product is CAWSYYIGQSTF.

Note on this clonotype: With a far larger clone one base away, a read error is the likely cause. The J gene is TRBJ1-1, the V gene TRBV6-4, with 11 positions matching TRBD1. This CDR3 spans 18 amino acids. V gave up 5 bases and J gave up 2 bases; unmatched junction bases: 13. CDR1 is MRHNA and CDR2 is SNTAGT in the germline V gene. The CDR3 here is CASSSPRTGGKKNTEAFF. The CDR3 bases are TGTGCCAGCAGTTCACCTAGGACAGGGGGCAAGAAAAACACTGAAGCTTTCTTT.

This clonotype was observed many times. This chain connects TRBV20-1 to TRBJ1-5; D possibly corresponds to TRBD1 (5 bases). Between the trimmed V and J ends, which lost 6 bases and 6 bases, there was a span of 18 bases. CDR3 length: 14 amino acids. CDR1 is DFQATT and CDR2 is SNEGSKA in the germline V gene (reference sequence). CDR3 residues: CSAQTASRGQPQHF. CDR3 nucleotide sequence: TGCAGTGCCCAGACAGCATCGAGGGGTCAGCCCCAGCATTTT.

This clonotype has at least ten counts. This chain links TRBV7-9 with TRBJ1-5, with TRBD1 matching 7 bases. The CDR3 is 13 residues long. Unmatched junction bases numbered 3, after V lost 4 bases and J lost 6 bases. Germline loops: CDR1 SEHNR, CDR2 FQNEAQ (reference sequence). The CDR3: CASSSTGTQPQHF. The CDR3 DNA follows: TGTGCCAGCAGCTCGACAGGGACTCAGCCCCAGCATTTT.

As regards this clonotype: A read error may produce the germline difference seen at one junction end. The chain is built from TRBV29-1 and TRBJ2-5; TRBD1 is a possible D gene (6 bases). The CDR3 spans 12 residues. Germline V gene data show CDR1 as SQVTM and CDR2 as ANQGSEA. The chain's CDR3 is CSVGGGQETRYF. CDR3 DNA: TGCAGCGTTGGAGGGGGTCAAGAGACCCGGTACTTC.

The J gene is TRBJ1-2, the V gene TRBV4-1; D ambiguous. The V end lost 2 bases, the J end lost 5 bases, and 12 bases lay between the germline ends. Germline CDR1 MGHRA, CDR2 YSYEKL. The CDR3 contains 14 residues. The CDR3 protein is CASSQFAVWYGYTF. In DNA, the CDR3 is TGCGCCAGCAGCCAATTCGCGGTCTGGTATGGCTACACCTTC.

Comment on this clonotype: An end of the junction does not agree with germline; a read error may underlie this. CDR3 DNA sequence: TGTGCCAGCAGCTTAGTTTCAGGGTCAGGAAACACCATAAATTTT. Its protein is CASSLVSGSGNTINF. V and J are TRBV11-2 and TRBJ1-3; possible D gene TRBD1, 5 bases. The CDR3 sequence is 15 residues long. The V gene's germline CDR1 is SGHAT and CDR2 FQNNGV. The full variable domain, completed using reference TRBV11-2 and TRBJ1-3, is EAGVAQSPRYKIIEKRQSVAFWCNPISGHATLYWYQQILGQGPKLLIQFQNNGVVDDSQLPKDRFSAERLKGVDSTLKIQPAKLEDSAVYLCASSLVSGSGNTINFGEGSWLTVV.

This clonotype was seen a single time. Written as DNA, the CDR3 is TGTGCCAGCAGCGTAGACCAGGGAGGGACTGGAAACACCATATATTTT. Translation gives CASSVDQGGTGNTIYF. V and J are TRBV9 and TRBJ1-3, with TRBD1 as a possible D gene (5 bases). Germline loops: CDR1 SGDLS, CDR2 YYNGEE. This CDR3 contains 16 residues. V lost 0 bases and J 2 bases, leaving 12 bases between the germline ends.

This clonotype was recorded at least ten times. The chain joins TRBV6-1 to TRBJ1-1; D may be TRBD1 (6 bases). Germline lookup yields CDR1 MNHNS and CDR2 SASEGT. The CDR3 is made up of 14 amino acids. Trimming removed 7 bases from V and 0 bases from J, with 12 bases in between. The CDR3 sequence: CASTYRAMNTEAFF. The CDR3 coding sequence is TGTGCCAGCACCTACAGGGCGATGAACACTGAAGCTTTCTTT.